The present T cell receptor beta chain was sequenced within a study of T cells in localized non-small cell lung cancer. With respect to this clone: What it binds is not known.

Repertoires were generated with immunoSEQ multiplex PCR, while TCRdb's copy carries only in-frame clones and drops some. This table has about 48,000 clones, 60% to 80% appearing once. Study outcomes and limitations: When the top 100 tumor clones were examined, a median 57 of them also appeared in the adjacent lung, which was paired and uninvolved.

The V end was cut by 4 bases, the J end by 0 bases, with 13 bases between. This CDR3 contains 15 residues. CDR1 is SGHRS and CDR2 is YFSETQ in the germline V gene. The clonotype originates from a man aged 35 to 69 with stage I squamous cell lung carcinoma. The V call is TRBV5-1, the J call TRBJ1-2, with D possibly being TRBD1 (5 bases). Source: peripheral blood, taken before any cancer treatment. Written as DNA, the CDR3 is TGCGCCAGCAGCCGGGACGGGCGCTCTAACTATGGCTACACCTTC. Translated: CASSRDGRSNYGYTF.